This entry concerns a single T cell receptor beta chain. Data came from immunoSEQ multiplex PCR; TCRdb stores just in-frame clones and leaves some out. Of approximately 42,000 clones in the sample, about 85% were seen once. This entry belongs to a study of T cell changes during pregnancy in multiple sclerosis. This TCR was sampled from a female donor with multiple sclerosis, enrolled in a pregnancy study. The sample consisted of CD4+ T cells from peripheral blood mononuclear cells, taken before pregnancy.

The CDR3: CACSRGGSSYEQYF. The CDR3 nucleotides read TGTGCCTGTTCCCGCGGGGGCAGCTCCTACGAGCAGTACTTC. The chain links TRBV30 to TRBJ2-7, with D maybe TRBD2 (7 bases). Looked up from germline, CDR1 is GTSNPN and CDR2 is SVGIG (reference sequence). The CDR3 is 14 amino acids. Trimming left V 6 bases short and J 0 bases short, with 15 bases between.